This T cell receptor (beta chain) was identified during a study of T cell responses to AZD1222 COVID-19 vaccine. Trimming left V 1 base short and J 1 base short, with 10 bases between. This CDR3 spans 15 amino acids. Profiling relied on immunoSEQ multiplex PCR, and the TCRdb table lists in-frame clones only, not all of them. The repertoire holds approximately 150,000 clones, with approximately 93% as singletons. General study results and limits: The study sampled repertoires only after the peak T cell response. Mostly white British, mostly female donors; authors suggested clonal diversity may be underestimated. Spike was spanned by vaccine-associated CD4 TCRs, which were dominant at 160-218 and 743-854. Per reports, nearly half of all spike-specific TCRs target regions that are unmutated in variants.

Turning to this clone: Its matching antigen is unknown.

J is TRBJ1-1 and V is TRBV23-1; perhaps TRBD1 as D (5 bases). TRBV23-1 is flagged as an ORF with uncertain function. The sequence was collected from an adult in good health. Specimen: peripheral blood, collected on day 0 of MenACWY control vaccination. The CDR3 sequence is CASSQWGGTNTEAFF. The DNA for the CDR3 is TGCGCCAGCAGTCAATGGGGGGGGACGAACACTGAAGCTTTCTTT.